This TCR beta chain was recovered during a study of T cell repertoires in cytomegalovirus infection. The ends were cut back, 1 base at V and 0 bases at J, with 8 bases in the middle. Germline V lookup: CDR1 SEHNR, CDR2 FQNEAQ (reference sequence). The CDR3 spans 15 residues. TCRdb redid the calling of the reads with MiXCR, one entry per CDR3 protein. The sample has tens of thousands of distinct CDR3 sequences; roughly a quarter are singletons. On this clonotype: Its target is not known.

The clonotype comes from a human donor in good health (CMV status not recorded). Some clones in this sample may be carry-over from other donors' samples. This chain joins TRBV7-9 and TRBJ2-3; D is ambiguous. The sequencing here drew on CD8+ T cells from cultured PBMCs, taken from culture after CMV antigen stimulation. The CDR3 nucleotides are TGTGCCAGCAGCTTAGGCCCATCGAGCACAGATACGCAGTATTTT. Its protein is CASSLGPSSTDTQYF.